This T cell receptor (beta chain) was profiled in a study of blood T cell repertoires in COVID-19. The V gene's germline CDR1 is LGHDT and CDR2 YNNKEL (reference sequence). The length of the CDR3 is 19 residues. With 0 bases clipped from V and 4 bases from J, the junction kept 16 bases outside the gene matches. In the authors' methods: Amplification of reference gene primers provided the estimated nucleated cell counts. This table comes from immunoSEQ multiplex PCR, and its TCRdb copy is limited to in-frame clones, with some not included. V, J and clone size reflect that table, while D and trimming were determined from the DNA. Of over 200,000 clones in the sample, about 80% are singletons; the top ten hold around 1.8%.

The chain couples TRBV3-1 (or the pseudogene TRBV3-2) to TRBJ2-7; TRBD2 aligns across 9 bases. The TCR was taken from a man in his sixties who had recovered from COVID-19. The sample consisted of PBMCs or T cells enriched from blood (not recorded which). CDR3 in amino acids: CASSQDTSGGYPQPYEQYF. The CDR3 DNA reads TGTGCCAGCAGCCAAGATACGAGCGGGGGGTATCCACAGCCTTACGAGCAGTACTTC.